One sample yielded the 26 T cell receptor beta chains listed below, sequenced in a study of T cells after yellow fever vaccination. Each CDR3 protein gets one entry after TCRdb re-called the 5' RACE reads with MiXCR. The sample consists of about 310,000 distinct CDR3 sequences, less than 4.5% of them appearing once. The sample consisted of PBMCs, taken on the day of the yellow fever booster vaccination. The receptors originated from a man aged 18 to 30 who received the YFV17D yellow fever vaccine.

The table lists this clonotype with many counts. This rearrangement joins TRBV2 to TRBJ2-3; the match to TRBD2 covers 11 bases. The length of the CDR3 is 18 residues. V dropped 8 bases and J dropped 2; count of bases not matched to a gene: 15. Germline V CDR1 and CDR2: SNHLY, FYNNEI. CDR3 sequence: CASWGLTRTSGFTDTQYF. For the CDR3, the DNA is TGTGCCAGCTGGGGTCTCACCCGGACTAGCGGGTTCACAGATACGCAGTATTTT.

This clonotype appeared many times. The V and J genes are TRBV7-3 and TRBJ2-3; TRBD1 matches 11 bases. After removal of 6 bases from V and 6 bases from J, the junction contained 5 bases not matched to a gene. Germline loops: CDR1 SGHTA, CDR2 FQGTGA. The CDR3 has 14 residues. CDR3 loop: CASSRDRGGDTQYF. CDR3 coding DNA: TGTGCCAGCAGTCGGGACAGGGGGGGTGATACGCAGTATTTT.

This clonotype was detected many times. This sequence joins TRBV10-3 and TRBJ1-5; D not certain. The CDR3 sequence is 12 residues long. Trimming cost V 8 bases and J 4 bases, with 9 bases left between them. Germline CDR1 is ENHRY and CDR2 is SYGVKD. CDR3: CAIADGNQPQHF. The DNA for the CDR3 is TGTGCCATCGCAGACGGTAATCAGCCCCAGCATTTT.

CDR3 nucleotide sequence: TGCAGTGCTAGAGAGGTTTCTGAAAAACTGTTTTTT. Translation gives CSAREVSEKLFF. The V gene is TRBV20-1, the J gene TRBJ1-4; D remains unclear. The CDR3 loop spans 12 amino acids. Germline loops: CDR1 DFQATT, CDR2 SNEGSKA (reference sequence). V lost 0 bases to trimming and J lost 7 bases, with 6 bases between them.

The chain has TRBV12-3 or TRBV12-4 and TRBJ2-3; D call uncertain. There are 13 residues in the CDR3. Trimming took off 1 base at V and 7 bases at J, with 9 bases between the two ends. The CDR3 DNA follows: TGTGCCAGCAGTTTAGACCCTCGATATACGCAGTATTTT. Protein sequence: CASSLDPRYTQYF.

This clonotype has a count of ten or more. J is TRBJ1-1 and V is TRBV5-1, with unresolved D. Germline V gene sequence: CDR1 SGHRS, CDR2 YFSETQ. The V gene lost 4 bases and the J gene lost 0 bases, with 10 bases spanning the gap. The CDR3 covers 14 residues. The CDR3 reads CASSGGRMNTEAFF. The CDR3 DNA sequence: TGCGCCAGCAGCGGTGGACGGATGAACACTGAAGCTTTCTTT.

This clonotype was counted ten times or more. J is TRBJ1-4 and V is TRBV18; no clear D. Trimming took off 1 base at V and 8 bases at J, with 11 bases between the two ends. The CDR3 sequence is 14 residues long. CDR1 is KGHSH and CDR2 is LQKENI in the germline V gene. The CDR3 bases are TGTGCCAGCTCACCACGGAGAGTTTTGGAAAAACTGTTTTTT. Protein sequence: CASSPRRVLEKLFF.

This clonotype has ten or more counts. The V gene is TRBV6-5, the J gene TRBJ2-7; 7 positions agree with TRBD1. J lost 4 bases, V lost 4 bases, and 7 bases had no gene match. The CDR3 loop spans 14 amino acids. From germline, CDR1 is MNHEY and CDR2 SVGAGI. The chain's CDR3 is CASSSGQDLYEQYV. For the CDR3, the DNA is TGTGCCAGCAGTTCAGGACAGGACTTGTACGAGCAGTACGTC.

This clonotype was observed at least ten times. The V gene is TRBV23-1, the J gene TRBJ2-2; D not resolved. TRBV23-1 counts as an open reading frame of uncertain function. The CDR3 totals 12 residues. V was shortened by 5 bases and J by 6 bases, with 7 bases between the two germline ends. CDR3 protein: CASSTRAGELFF. The DNA for the CDR3 is TGCGCCAGCAGTACGAGAGCCGGGGAGCTGTTTTTT.

This clonotype occurred many times. The chain carries TRBV28 and TRBJ2-4; D not certain. Trimming cost V 2 bases and J 0 bases, with 8 bases left between them. The CDR3 totals 15 residues. Germline values: CDR1 MDHEN, CDR2 SYDVKM. The CDR3 is CASSLIGIAKNIQYF. In DNA form, the CDR3 reads TGTGCCAGCAGTTTAATCGGAATAGCCAAAAACATTCAGTACTTC.

This clonotype was counted at least ten times. The chain uses TRBV5-1 and TRBJ2-5, with 14 bases aligning to TRBD2. Germline V gene lookup returns CDR1 SGHRS and CDR2 YFSETQ. Trimming took 2 bases from V and 4 from J; bases not matched to a gene: 1. The CDR3 runs 15 residues. The CDR3 nucleotides read TGCGCCAGCAGCTTAGGACTAGCGGGGGGAGAGACCCAGTACTTC. Translating it yields CASSLGLAGGETQYF. The full variable domain, its missing parts supplied by reference TRBV5-1 and TRBJ2-5, is KAGVTQTPRYLIKTRGQQVTLSCSPISGHRSVSWYQQTPGQGLQFLFEYFSETQRNKGNFPGRFSGRQFSNSRSEMNVSTLELGDSALYLCASSLGLAGGETQYFGPGTRLLVL.

The chain has TRBV4-1 and TRBJ2-1, with 9 bases identical to TRBD2. Trimming at V came to 0 bases and at J to 7 bases, leaving 13 bases not matched to a gene. CDR3 length equals 18 residues. Germline-derived CDR1 and CDR2 are MGHRA and YSYEKL. The CDR3 nucleotides are TGCGCCAGCAGCCAAGATCTGGGACTAAGCGGGGGGAGAAATGAGCAGTTCTTC. This sequence encodes CASSQDLGLSGGRNEQFF.

The rearrangement joins TRBV28 to TRBJ1-2; D remains ambiguous. Per the germline V gene, CDR1 is MDHEN and CDR2 is SYDVKM. Trimming removed 6 bases from V and 4 bases from J, with 15 bases in between. CDR3 length: 14 amino acids. The chain's CDR3 is CASRATGEGYGYTF. In DNA form, the CDR3 reads TGTGCCAGCAGGGCAACCGGGGAGGGCTATGGCTACACCTTC.

As for this clonotype: It is unclear where the CDR3 begins or ends on the DNA, so no DNA is shown, and the CDR3 is as TCRdb lists it. The chain combines TRBV15 with TRBJ1-4; the table's TRBD1 call for D was not verified on the DNA. The CDR3 length equals 13 residues, ends included. CDR1 and CDR2 from the germline V gene are LNHNV and YYDKDF (reference sequence). This chain's CDR3 is CATSRVGAGTEIF.

This clonotype was observed a few times. The rearrangement links TRBV20-1 to TRBJ2-7, with D possibly matching TRBD1 (6 bases). Germline V lookup: CDR1 DFQATT, CDR2 SNEGSKA (reference sequence). The CDR3 is 13 amino acids. The V gene lost 4 bases and the J gene lost 0 bases, with 10 bases spanning the gap. The CDR3 nucleotides are TGCAGTGCTAACCGGGACAACTCCTACGAGCAGTACTTC. This codes for CSANRDNSYEQYF.

This clonotype was seen ten or more times. The chain's CDR3 is CSARNGPAYEQYF. DNA for the CDR3: TGCAGTGCTAGAAATGGGCCGGCCTACGAGCAGTACTTC. The genes are TRBV20-1 and TRBJ2-7, with D unresolved. Trimming took off 2 bases at V and 2 bases at J, with 10 bases between the two ends. This CDR3 contains 13 residues. Germline lookup yields CDR1 DFQATT and CDR2 SNEGSKA (reference sequence).

This clonotype occurred a few times. The rearrangement uses TRBV19 and TRBJ1-5; tentative D call: TRBD1 (5 bases). CDR3 length: 14 residues. CDR1 LNHDA and CDR2 SQIVND come from the germline V gene (reference sequence). The V end was cut by 3 bases, the J end by 2 bases, with 8 bases between. The DNA of the CDR3 is TGTGCCAGTAGTATCGGGGCTCGCAATCAGCCCCAGCATTTT. Translation: CASSIGARNQPQHF.

This clonotype was seen ten or more times. V and J are TRBV7-3 and TRBJ2-5, with TRBD2 matching 11 bases. Per germline, CDR1 SGHTA and CDR2 FQGTGA. The J segment lost 5 bases and the V segment lost 3 bases, leaving 5 bases of the junction unmatched. The CDR3 loop spans 15 amino acids. The CDR3 protein is CASSFVAGGLETQYF. Written as DNA, the CDR3 is TGTGCCAGCAGCTTCGTAGCGGGGGGGCTCGAGACCCAGTACTTC. Full variable domain (outside the CDR3, taken from reference TRBV7-3 and TRBJ2-5): GAGVSQTPSNKVTEKGKYVELRCDPISGHTALYWYRQSLGQGPEFLIYFQGTGAADDSGLPNDRFFAVRPEGSVSTLKIQRTERGDSAVYLCASSFVAGGLETQYFGPGTRLLVL.

This clonotype showed up just a few times. The chain has TRBV4-3 and TRBJ2-2; a weak D match, TRBD2 (5 bases). This CDR3 is built from 16 residues. Trimming cost V 1 base and J 6 bases, with 15 bases left between them. CDR1 is LGHNA and CDR2 is YSLEER in the germline V gene. The CDR3: CASSQAPPPRAGELFF. The CDR3 DNA is TGCGCCAGCAGCCAAGCCCCGCCCCCGAGGGCCGGGGAGCTGTTTTTT.

The V and J genes are TRBV6-2 or TRBV6-3 and TRBJ2-2, with 7 bases lining up with TRBD2. Germline values: CDR1 MNHEY, CDR2 SVGEGT. With 7 bases clipped from V and 2 bases from J, the junction kept 13 bases outside the gene matches. The CDR3 totals 17 residues. The CDR3 DNA reads TGTGCCAGCACCGTAAGTTGGCGGGGGACCAACACCGGGGAGCTGTTTTTT. This sequence encodes CASTVSWRGTNTGELFF.

This clonotype was seen a handful of times. The J gene is TRBJ2-2, the V gene TRBV5-1; 9 bases match TRBD1. This CDR3 comprises 15 residues. V dropped 5 bases and J dropped 2; count of bases not matched to a gene: 4. From germline, CDR1 is SGHRS and CDR2 YFSETQ. CDR3 DNA sequence: TGCGCCAGCAGGGCAACAGGGGGCAACACCGGGGAGCTGTTTTTT. Translated: CASRATGGNTGELFF.

This clonotype came up many times. J is TRBJ2-5 and V is TRBV10-3; D is uncertain. The CDR3 loop spans 17 amino acids. Trimming took off 1 base at V and 2 bases at J, with 17 bases between the two ends. Germline V gene lookup returns CDR1 ENHRY and CDR2 SYGVKD. The CDR3 here is CAISEFAPRTAQETQYF. CDR3 DNA: TGTGCCATCAGTGAGTTTGCTCCCCGGACGGCTCAAGAGACCCAGTACTTC.

This clonotype was observed many times. The chain has TRBV28 and TRBJ2-7, with a tentative D call TRBD1 (6 bases). The CDR3 has 10 residues. V gave up 5 bases and J gave up 12 bases, with 11 bases separating them. The germline V gene has CDR1 MDHEN and CDR2 SYDVKM. In DNA form, the CDR3 reads TGTGCCAGCAGTAACGGGACACCGTACGTC. Protein: CASSNGTPYV.

The rearrangement uses TRBV11-1 and TRBJ1-1, with D possibly being TRBD1 (6 bases). Germline V gene lookup returns CDR1 SGHAT and CDR2 FQDESV (reference sequence). The ends were cut back, 5 bases at V and 7 bases at J, with 14 bases in the middle. The CDR3 has 13 residues. CDR3 DNA sequence: TGTGCCAGCAGCCTGGGGGCAGGGATTGAAGCTTTCTTT. Its protein is CASSLGAGIEAFF.

This clonotype was found many times. V and J are TRBV12-3 or TRBV12-4 and TRBJ1-1; possibly TRBD1 for D (6 bases). Trimming pared 4 bases from V and 11 bases from J, leaving 17 bases between. The CDR3 spans 13 residues. CDR3 in amino acids: CASSSQGYGGAFF. CDR3 DNA sequence: TGTGCCAGCAGTTCCCAGGGGTATGGTGGGGCTTTCTTT.

This clonotype has a count of ten or more. This chain connects TRBV6-4 to TRBJ2-1, with 9 nucleotides matching TRBD2. This CDR3 is 15 amino acids long. Germline loops: CDR1 MRHNA, CDR2 SNTAGT. Losses at the gene ends were 3 bases for V and 5 bases for J; bases not matched to a gene: 5. CDR3 sequence (DNA): TGTGCCAGCAGTGAAGGCCTAGCGGGGAACAATGAGCAGTTCTTC. It specifies CASSEGLAGNNEQFF.